The T cell receptor beta chain under discussion was sequenced for a study of early stage breast cancer tumors. Across the whole study: Invasive lobular carcinomas made up about 30% of the 12 ER+/PR+/HER2- tumors. Whole-study results and caveats: Most shared enriched TCRB sequences were commonly generated ones. Tumors had approximately 2.5-fold higher T cell density than normal breast.

The CDR3 is made up of 15 amino acids. Germline CDR1 and CDR2: MNHEY and SMNVEV (reference sequence). V gave up 3 bases and J gave up 0 bases, with 8 bases separating them. Profiling relied on immunoSEQ multiplex PCR, and the TCRdb table lists in-frame clones only, not all of them. The table shows 60,000 to 80,000 clones, with around 85% occurring only once. About this clone itself: Its antigen is not known.

The V call is TRBV27, the J call TRBJ2-2, with no clear D. The material sequenced was blood. The receptor's source is a person between 60 and 69 years old with breast cancer. DNA for the CDR3: TGTGCCAGCAGTTTGTGGAGAACGAACACCGGGGAGCTGTTTTTT. Translated, it gives CASSLWRTNTGELFF.